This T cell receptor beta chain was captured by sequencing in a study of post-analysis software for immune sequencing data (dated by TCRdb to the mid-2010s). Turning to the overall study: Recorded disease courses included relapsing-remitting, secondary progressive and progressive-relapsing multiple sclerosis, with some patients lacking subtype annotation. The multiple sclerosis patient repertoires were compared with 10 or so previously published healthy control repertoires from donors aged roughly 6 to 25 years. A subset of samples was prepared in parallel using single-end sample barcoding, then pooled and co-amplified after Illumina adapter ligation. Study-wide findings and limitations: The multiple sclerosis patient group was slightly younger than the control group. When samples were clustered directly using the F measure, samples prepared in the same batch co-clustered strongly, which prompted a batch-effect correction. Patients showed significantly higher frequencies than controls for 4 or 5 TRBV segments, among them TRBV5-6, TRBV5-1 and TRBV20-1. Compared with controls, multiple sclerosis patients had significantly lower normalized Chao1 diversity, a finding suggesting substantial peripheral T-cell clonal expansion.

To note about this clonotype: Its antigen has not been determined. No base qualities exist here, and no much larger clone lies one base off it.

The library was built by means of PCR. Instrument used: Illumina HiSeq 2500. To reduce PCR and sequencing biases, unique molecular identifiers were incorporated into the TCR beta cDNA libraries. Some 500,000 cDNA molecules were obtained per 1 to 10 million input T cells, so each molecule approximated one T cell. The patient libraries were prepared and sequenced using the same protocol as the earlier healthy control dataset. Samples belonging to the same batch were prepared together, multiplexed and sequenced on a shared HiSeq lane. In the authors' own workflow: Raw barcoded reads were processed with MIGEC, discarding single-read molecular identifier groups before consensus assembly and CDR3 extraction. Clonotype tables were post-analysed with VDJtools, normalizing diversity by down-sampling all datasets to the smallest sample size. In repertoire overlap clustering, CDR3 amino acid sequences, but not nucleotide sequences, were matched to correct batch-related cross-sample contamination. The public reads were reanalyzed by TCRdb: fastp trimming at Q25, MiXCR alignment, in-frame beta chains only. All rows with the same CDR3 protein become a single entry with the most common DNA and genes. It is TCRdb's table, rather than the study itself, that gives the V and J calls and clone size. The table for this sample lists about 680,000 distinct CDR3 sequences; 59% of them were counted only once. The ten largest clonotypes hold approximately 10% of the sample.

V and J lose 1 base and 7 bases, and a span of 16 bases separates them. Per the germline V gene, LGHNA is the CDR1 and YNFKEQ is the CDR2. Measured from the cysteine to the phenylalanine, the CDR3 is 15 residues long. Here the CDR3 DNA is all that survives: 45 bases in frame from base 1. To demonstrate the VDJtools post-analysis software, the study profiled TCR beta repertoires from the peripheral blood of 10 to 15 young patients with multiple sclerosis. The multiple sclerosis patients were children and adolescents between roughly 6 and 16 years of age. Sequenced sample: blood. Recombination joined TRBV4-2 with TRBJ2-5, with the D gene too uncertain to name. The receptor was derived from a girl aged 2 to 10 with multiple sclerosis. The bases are TGTGCCAGCAGCCAAGGAGGTCTCGGCGGCGTGACCCAGTACTTC. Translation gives CASSQGGLGGVTQYF.